A single sample is the source of the 20 T cell receptor beta chains below, sequenced in a study of blood T cell repertoires in COVID-19 (dated by TCRdb to 2018 to 2020). The method was the immunoSEQ multiplex PCR assay. The clones in this table, taken by TCRdb from immuneACCESS, are in-frame only. Not every clone is retained; where verified, under half of the shortfall comes from an unresolved V gene, and the cause of the rest is unknown. Present in this sample are some 190,000 clones, roughly 76% of which were seen just once. The ten largest clones take up around 10% of the sample. Sample: peripheral blood. The receptors were gathered from a woman aged 40 to 50 with COVID-19, enrolled during active disease.

This clone was seen repeatedly, ten times or more. The chain joins TRBV30 to TRBJ1-4; TRBD1 is a possible D gene (5 bases). The V gene lost 1 base and the J gene lost 6 bases, with 9 bases spanning the gap. The CDR3 is made up of 13 amino acids. From germline, CDR1 is GTSNPN and CDR2 SVGIG (reference sequence). The CDR3 nucleotides are TGTGCCTGGAGTGGGGGACTGCATGAAAAACTGTTTTTT. This codes for CAWSGGLHEKLFF.

The chain recombines TRBV4-2 with TRBJ2-1; 16 bases are a match to TRBD2. Germline assignment: CDR1 LGHNA and CDR2 YNFKEQ. The CDR3 runs to 16 residues. V was clipped by 3 bases and J by 9 bases; unmatched bases: 5. CDR3: CASSQPGTSGRVEQFF. CDR3 nucleotide sequence: TGTGCCAGCAGCCAGCCCGGGACTAGCGGGAGGGTTGAGCAGTTCTTC.

The V gene is TRBV5-1, the J gene TRBJ2-1; 13 bases are shared with TRBD2. After removal of 0 bases from V and 3 bases from J, the junction contained 15 bases not matched to a gene. CDR1 is SGHRS and CDR2 is YFSETQ in the germline V gene. CDR3 size: 21 residues. The CDR3 nucleotides are TGCGCCAGCAGCTTGGTGGCCGGGACAGGGACTAGCGGGGCCAGCTACAATGAGCAGTTCTTC. Its protein product is CASSLVAGTGTSGASYNEQFF.

The V call is TRBV10-3, the J call TRBJ1-2, with D unresolved. The CDR3 has 14 residues. The V and J ends lost 3 bases and 4 bases respectively, with 12 bases between them. Germline V gene sequence: CDR1 ENHRY, CDR2 SYGVKD. CDR3 sequence: CAISETSGRYGYTF. CDR3 nucleotide sequence: TGTGCCATCAGTGAAACCAGCGGTCGCTATGGCTACACCTTC.

V is TRBV28 and J is TRBJ2-3; a possible D gene is TRBD2 (6 bases). The CDR3 length is 16 residues. In germline, CDR1 is MDHEN, CDR2 SYDVKM. V lost 4 bases and J 1 base, leaving 15 bases between the germline ends. This CDR3 is CASSSLGGLRTDTQYF. Written as DNA, the CDR3 is TGTGCCAGCAGTTCCCTCGGAGGGCTACGCACAGATACGCAGTATTTT. Full variable domain (remainder filled in from reference TRBV28 and TRBJ2-3): DVKVTQSSRYLVKRTGEKVFLECVQDMDHENMFWYRQDPGLGLRLIYFSYDVKMKEKGDIPEGYSVSREKKERFSLILESASTNQTSMYLCASSSLGGLRTDTQYFGPGTRLTVL.

In its sample, this clone was seen once. The chain recombines TRBV18 with TRBJ1-6; D unclear. The CDR3 is 14 residues long. Trimming removed 3 bases at V and 7 bases at J, with 10 bases between. Germline V lookup: CDR1 KGHSH, CDR2 LQKENI. As DNA, the CDR3 is TGTGCCAGCTCACCCAAGAAACAAAATTCACCCCTCCACTTT. Its protein is CASSPKKQNSPLHF.

The CDR3 loop is CASSLNQGGRTGELFF. Here the CDR3 DNA reads TGTGCCAGCAGCTTAAACCAGGGTGGGAGGACCGGGGAGCTGTTTTTT. The J gene is TRBJ2-2, the V gene TRBV7-3; D is possibly TRBD2 (6 bases). The CDR3 runs 16 residues. Germline CDR1 reads SGHTA; CDR2 reads FQGTGA. Trimming pared 1 base from V and 5 bases from J, leaving 14 bases between.

The chain uses TRBV5-1 and TRBJ2-5, with 9 positions matching TRBD2. The CDR3 contains 14 residues. J lost 5 bases, V lost 4 bases, and 6 bases had no gene match. CDR1 is SGHRS, CDR2 YFSETQ, per germline. DNA of the CDR3: TGCGCCAGCAGCCCCTTGAGCGGGAGGGAGACCCAGTACTTC. Its translation is CASSPLSGRETQYF.

The chain has TRBV5-5 and TRBJ2-2, with TRBD1 matching 7 bases. Germline CDR1 reads SGHKS; CDR2 reads YYEKEE (reference sequence). This CDR3 spans 14 amino acids. The V segment lost 0 bases and the J segment 7 bases; nucleotides outside the gene matches: 3. CDR3 loop: CASSLGQGNGELFF. The CDR3 DNA is TGTGCCAGCAGCTTGGGACAGGGTAACGGGGAGCTGTTTTTT.

The rearrangement joins TRBV15 to TRBJ1-5; D unresolved. Germline CDR1 is LNHNV and CDR2 is YYDKDF (reference sequence). The CDR3 contains 15 residues. Deletions cut 0 bases from V and 6 bases from J, with 12 bases between. This CDR3 is CATSRDLMSFQPQHF. DNA for the CDR3: TGTGCCACCAGCAGAGATCTCATGAGTTTTCAGCCCCAGCATTTT.

This clone has just one count. The rearrangement links TRBV5-5 to TRBJ2-1; 7 bases are shared with TRBD2. The CDR3 is 15 amino acids. Trimming removed 1 base from V and 7 bases from J; junction bases left unmatched: 8. Germline-derived CDR1 and CDR2 are SGHKS and YYEKEE (reference sequence). CDR3 DNA sequence: TGTGCCAGCAGCTTGCGGCTAGCGGAAGATAATGAGCAGTTCTTC. It codes for CASSLRLAEDNEQFF. Combining the CDR3 with reference TRBV5-5 and TRBJ2-1 gives the whole variable domain DAGVTQSPTHLIKTRGQQVTLRCSPISGHKSVSWYQQVLGQGPQFIFQYYEKEERGRGNFPDRFSARQFPNYSSELNVNALLLGDSALYLCASSLRLAEDNEQFFGPGTRLTVL.

This clone has only one observation. The chain is built from TRBV19 and TRBJ2-5, with 8 positions matching TRBD2. Trimming took 6 bases from V and 2 from J; bases not matched to a gene: 2. The CDR3 sequence is 13 residues long. From germline, CDR1 is LNHDA and CDR2 SQIVND (reference sequence). Written as DNA, the CDR3 is TGTGCCAGTAGGCGGGGGGTGCAAGAGACCCAGTACTTC. Amino acids: CASRRGVQETQYF.

J is TRBJ2-1 and V is TRBV11-2, with a possible D match to TRBD2 (5 bases). Trimming removed 1 base from V and 9 bases from J, with 16 bases in between. Germline CDR1 and CDR2: SGHAT and FQNNGV. The CDR3 is 15 residues long. CDR3 nucleotide sequence: TGTGCCAGCAGCTTAGTAGCGCAGGCGGTAAGTGAGCAGTTCTTC. Its protein product is CASSLVAQAVSEQFF.

The V gene is TRBV3-1 (or the pseudogene TRBV3-2), the J gene TRBJ2-5, with D perhaps matching TRBD2 (7 bases). Trimming removed 5 bases at V and 4 bases at J, with 14 bases between. Looked up from germline, CDR1 is LGHDT and CDR2 is YNNKEL (reference sequence). This CDR3 comprises 14 residues. This CDR3 reads CASSIGGGRETQYF. The CDR3 nucleotides are TGTGCCAGCAGCATAGGGGGGGGTCGAGAGACCCAGTACTTC.

J is TRBJ2-2 and V is TRBV10-1; D is ambiguous. Germline V gene sequence: CDR1 WNHNN, CDR2 SYGVQD (reference sequence). The V end was cut by 0 bases, the J end by 8 bases, with 7 bases between. CDR3 length: 13 residues. CDR3 in amino acids: CASSESKRGELFF. Written as DNA, the CDR3 is TGCGCCAGCAGTGAGTCGAAACGGGGGGAGCTGTTTTTT.

The chain employs TRBV19 and TRBJ2-7; 12 bases match TRBD2. V was pared by 5 bases and J by 4 bases, with 3 bases of the junction left unmatched. CDR3 length: 14 residues. CDR1 LNHDA and CDR2 SQIVND come from the germline V gene (reference sequence). This CDR3 reads CASSPGLAGYEQYF. For the CDR3, the DNA is TGTGCCAGTAGTCCTGGACTAGCGGGGTACGAGCAGTACTTC.

This clone was counted only a few times. Other DNA sequences of this sample code for an identical CDR3. V usage is TRBV6-2 or TRBV6-3 and J usage is TRBJ2-2, with 7 positions matching TRBD2. This CDR3 comprises 16 residues. Germline CDR1 and CDR2: MNHEY and SVGEGT. V shed 2 bases and J 1 base; nucleotides not matched to a gene: 4. The CDR3 DNA follows: TGTGCCAGCAGTTACGGGGCTAGCGGGAACACCGGGGAGCTGTTTTTT. As protein: CASSYGASGNTGELFF.

This chain links TRBV30 with TRBJ1-3; the D gene is possibly TRBD1 (5 bases). The V gene lost 5 bases and the J gene lost 2 bases, with 13 bases spanning the gap. The CDR3 sequence is 14 residues long. The germline V gene has CDR1 GTSNPN and CDR2 SVGIG (reference sequence). CDR3 sequence: CAWVRRGAGNTIYF. The CDR3 nucleotides read TGTGCCTGGGTCAGGCGGGGGGCTGGAAACACCATATATTTT.

Within the sample, this clone is medium-sized. The genes are TRBV28 and TRBJ2-7; weak D call: TRBD2 (5 bases). V was trimmed by 6 bases and J by 3 bases, leaving 21 bases between them. The CDR3 is 16 amino acids. Per the germline V gene, CDR1 is MDHEN and CDR2 is SYDVKM. The CDR3 loop reads CASRPSGGEIVYEQYF. The CDR3 nucleotides read TGTGCCAGCAGACCGAGCGGTGGGGAAATAGTCTACGAGCAGTACTTC.

The chain links TRBV4-1 to TRBJ2-5, with D tentatively TRBD1 (5 bases). CDR1 MGHRA and CDR2 YSYEKL come from the germline V gene. V gave up 6 bases and J gave up 5 bases, with 13 bases separating them. This CDR3 region has 13 residues. The CDR3 spells CASSQGNWETQYF. The CDR3 nucleotides read TGCGCCAGCAGTCAGGGAAATTGGGAGACCCAGTACTTC.